The entry that follows covers one TCR beta chain sequence. The table came from immunoSEQ multiplex PCR; TCRdb's copy has only in-frame clones and leaves some out. The sample lists roughly 160,000 clones; roughly 80% were seen once. This entry is derived from a study of blood T cell repertoires in COVID-19. Overall study: From the United States, Italy and Spain came samples of acute and convalescent COVID-19. PBMCs, B-cell-depleted T cells, or T cells provided the cDNA or gDNA that made up the material.

Trimming took off 5 bases at V and 4 bases at J, with 14 bases between the two ends. The CDR3 length is 15 residues. Germline V gene sequence: CDR1 SGHTA, CDR2 FQGTGA. The sample taken for sequencing was PBMCs or T cells enriched from blood (not recorded which). V gene TRBV7-3 combines with J gene TRBJ2-2; TRBD2 might be the D (5 bases). The sequence came from a man aged 45-60 years who had recovered from COVID-19. The CDR3 here is CASSPMAGTTGELFF. The DNA of the CDR3 is TGTGCCAGCAGCCCCATGGCGGGTACCACCGGGGAGCTGTTTTTT.